This T cell receptor beta chain was captured by sequencing in a study of somatic mutations in cytotoxic T cells in rheumatoid arthritis. Germline assignment: CDR1 MGHRA and CDR2 YSYEKL. Trimming cost V 4 bases and J 9 bases; bases outside gene matches: 14. This CDR3 has 15 amino acids. Clones were read by immunoSEQ multiplex PCR, and TCRdb kept only the in-frame ones, dropping some. In the table there are over 8,000 clones, about 93% of which are singletons. This chain uses TRBV4-1 with TRBJ2-5; 7 nucleotides line up with TRBD2. Input material: CD8+ T cells sorted from blood. The receptor's source is a young woman with rheumatoid arthritis. The CDR3 protein is CASSLELGEGEAQYF. CDR3 in DNA: TGCGCCAGCAGCCTAGAGTTGGGGGAGGGCGAGGCCCAGTACTTC.